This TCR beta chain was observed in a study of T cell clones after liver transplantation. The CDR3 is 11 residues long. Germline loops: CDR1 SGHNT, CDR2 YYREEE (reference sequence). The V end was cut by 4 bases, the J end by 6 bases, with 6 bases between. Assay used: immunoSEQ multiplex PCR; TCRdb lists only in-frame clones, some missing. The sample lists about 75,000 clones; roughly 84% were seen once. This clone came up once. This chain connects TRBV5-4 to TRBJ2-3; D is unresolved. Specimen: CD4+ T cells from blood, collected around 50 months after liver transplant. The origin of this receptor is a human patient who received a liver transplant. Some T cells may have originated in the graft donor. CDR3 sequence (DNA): TGTGCCAGCAGCACCGATGATACGCAGTATTTT. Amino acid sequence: CASSTDDTQYF.